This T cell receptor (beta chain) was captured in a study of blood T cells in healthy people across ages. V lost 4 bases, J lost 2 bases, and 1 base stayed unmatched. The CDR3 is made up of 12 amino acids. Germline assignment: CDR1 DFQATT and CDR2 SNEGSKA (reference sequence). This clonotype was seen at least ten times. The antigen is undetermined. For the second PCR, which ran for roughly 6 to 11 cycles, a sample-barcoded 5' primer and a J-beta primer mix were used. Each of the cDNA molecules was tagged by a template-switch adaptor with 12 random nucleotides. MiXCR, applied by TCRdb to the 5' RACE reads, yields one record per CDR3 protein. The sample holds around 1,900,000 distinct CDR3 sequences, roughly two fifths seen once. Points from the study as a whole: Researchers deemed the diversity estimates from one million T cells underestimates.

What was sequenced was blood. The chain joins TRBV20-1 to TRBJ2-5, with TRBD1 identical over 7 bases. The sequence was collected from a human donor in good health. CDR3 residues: CSATGQQETQYF. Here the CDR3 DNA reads TGCAGTGCTACGGGACAGCAAGAGACCCAGTACTTC.